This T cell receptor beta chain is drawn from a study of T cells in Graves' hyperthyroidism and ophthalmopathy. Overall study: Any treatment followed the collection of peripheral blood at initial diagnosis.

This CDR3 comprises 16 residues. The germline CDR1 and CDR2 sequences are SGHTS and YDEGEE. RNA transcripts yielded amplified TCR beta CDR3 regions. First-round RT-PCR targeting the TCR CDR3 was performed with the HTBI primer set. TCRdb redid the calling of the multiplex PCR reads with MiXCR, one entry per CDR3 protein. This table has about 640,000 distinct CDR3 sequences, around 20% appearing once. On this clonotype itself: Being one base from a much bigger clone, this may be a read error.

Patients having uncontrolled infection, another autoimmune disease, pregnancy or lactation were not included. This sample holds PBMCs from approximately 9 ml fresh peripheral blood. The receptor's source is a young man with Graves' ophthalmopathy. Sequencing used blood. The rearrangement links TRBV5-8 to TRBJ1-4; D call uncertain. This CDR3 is CAGSLVRFPTNEKLFF. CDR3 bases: TGTGCCGGCAGCTTGGTTCGGTTTCCAACTAATGAAAAACTGTTTTTT. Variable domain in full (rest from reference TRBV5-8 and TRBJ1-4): EAGVTQSPTHLIKTRGQQATLRCSPISGHTSVYWYQQALGLGLQFLLWYDEGEERNRGNFPPRFSGRQFPNYSSELNVNALELEDSALYLCAGSLVRFPTNEKLFFGSGTQLSVL.